The 20 T cell receptor beta chains below were found in one sample sequenced in a study of blood T cells in healthy people across ages. The authors ran a second PCR of 7 to 11 cycles using a sample-barcoded 5' primer and a J-beta primer mix. TCRdb re-derived calls from the 5' RACE reads in MiXCR, one entry per CDR3 protein. The table shows about 930,000 distinct CDR3 sequences, with 29% occurring only once. This sample was shared with a second study, whose subject was T cells of mothers and their children.

Sequencing was done on a sample of blood. Receptors were obtained from a middle-aged woman in good health.

This chain connects TRBV7-2 to TRBJ2-5; D possibly corresponds to TRBD1 (8 bases). This CDR3 is built from 14 residues. The germline V gene has CDR1 SGHTA and CDR2 FQGNSA. V was clipped by 2 bases and J by 11 bases, with 18 bases between them. The CDR3 sequence: CASSLKTGGREQYF. The CDR3, as DNA: TGTGCCAGCAGCTTAAAAACAGGGGGGCGGGAGCAGTACTTC.

This clonotype occurred a few times. The chain joins TRBV15 to TRBJ2-3, with D tentatively TRBD1 or TRBD2 (6 bases each). V was trimmed by 0 bases and J by 2 bases, leaving 21 bases between them. The V gene's germline CDR1 is LNHNV and CDR2 YYDKDF (reference sequence). This CDR3 contains 19 residues. CDR3 sequence: CATSRDRGTRSSTTDTQYF. In DNA, the CDR3 is TGTGCCACCAGCAGAGATAGGGGGACTCGTTCTTCTACCACAGATACGCAGTATTTT.

The V gene is TRBV28, the J gene TRBJ2-6; 9 bases match TRBD2. This CDR3 contains 16 residues. Germline V gene sequence: CDR1 MDHEN, CDR2 SYDVKM. With 5 bases clipped from V and 4 bases from J, the junction kept 6 bases outside the gene matches. The CDR3 DNA is TGTGCCAGCAGTACCTCAACTAGCGGGGGGGCCAACGTCCTGACTTTC. Translation: CASSTSTSGGANVLTF. The complete variable domain, with remaining parts taken from reference TRBV28 and TRBJ2-6, reads DVKVTQSSRYLVKRTGEKVFLECVQDMDHENMFWYRQDPGLGLRLIYFSYDVKMKEKGDIPEGYSVSREKKERFSLILESASTNQTSMYLCASSTSTSGGANVLTFGAGSRLTVL.

The sample holds a few counts of this clonotype. The rearrangement uses TRBV27 and TRBJ2-3, with D tentatively TRBD2 (6 bases). V lost 4 bases to trimming and J lost 2 bases, with 16 bases between them. The CDR3 runs to 16 residues. CDR1 MNHEY and CDR2 SMNVEV come from the germline V gene (reference sequence). CDR3 nucleotides: TGTGCCAGCAGTTCCTCCCTTGGAGGGTCCACAGATACGCAGTATTTT. Translating it yields CASSSSLGGSTDTQYF.

V gene TRBV19 combines with J gene TRBJ2-7, with D tentatively TRBD2 (5 bases). The CDR3 is made up of 12 amino acids. CDR1 LNHDA and CDR2 SQIVND come from the germline V gene (reference sequence). V shed 3 bases and J shed 6 bases, with 9 bases lying between them. In DNA form, the CDR3 reads TGTGCCAGTAGTATGGGTGGAGGCGAGCAGTACTTC. It yields the protein CASSMGGGEQYF.

This clonotype turned up a few times. The chain has TRBV7-9 and TRBJ2-3; 8 nucleotides line up with TRBD2. Trimming removed 7 bases from V and 5 bases from J; junction bases left unmatched: 8. The CDR3 totals 14 residues. CDR1 is SEHNR and CDR2 is FQNEAQ in the germline V gene (reference sequence). The CDR3 region is CASNHPGTRDTQYF. The CDR3 DNA reads as TGTGCCAGCAACCATCCCGGGACTAGAGATACGCAGTATTTT.

This clonotype was detected many times. J is TRBJ2-3 and V is TRBV11-2, with 7 positions matching TRBD1. J lost 2 bases, V lost 5 bases, and 4 bases had no gene match. The CDR3 length is 14 residues. Germline CDR1 reads SGHAT; CDR2 reads FQNNGV. CDR3: CASSPGTVTDTQYF. CDR3 DNA sequence: TGTGCCAGCAGCCCAGGGACAGTCACAGATACGCAGTATTTT.

This clonotype was seen a handful of times. The chain combines TRBV29-1 with TRBJ1-2; perhaps TRBD1 as D (5 bases). The germline V gene has CDR1 SQVTM and CDR2 ANQGSEA. This CDR3 comprises 13 residues. V was cut by 5 bases and J by 6 bases, with 16 bases left in between. The CDR3 coding sequence is TGCAGCGTTTGGGCCTTTGGGGGGAATGGCTACACCTTC. Translation gives CSVWAFGGNGYTF.

This clonotype showed up just a few times. This chain links TRBV10-3 with TRBJ2-7; D is perhaps TRBD2 (5 bases). The V end lost 3 bases, the J end lost 6 bases, and 9 bases lay between the germline ends. The CDR3 spans 12 residues. Germline V CDR1 and CDR2: ENHRY, SYGVKD. CDR3 sequence: CAISDGSGEQYF. CDR3 nucleotide sequence: TGTGCCATCAGTGATGGGAGTGGCGAGCAGTACTTC.

The rearrangement links TRBV7-2 to TRBJ2-2, with 7 bases that match TRBD1. In germline, CDR1 is SGHTA, CDR2 FQGNSA. CDR3 length: 16 residues. The ends lost 5 bases at V and 4 bases at J; junction bases unmatched: 10. The CDR3, as DNA: TGTGCCAGCAGCCGGAACAGGGGAATGGGCACCGGGGAGCTGTTTTTT. Amino acids: CASSRNRGMGTGELFF.

V gene TRBV9 combines with J gene TRBJ1-4; D is perhaps TRBD1 (5 bases). Germline-derived CDR1 and CDR2 are SGDLS and YYNGEE. Trimming removed 0 bases from V and 4 bases from J, with 10 bases in between. The CDR3 consists of 15 residues. The CDR3 spells CASSVDGTLNEKLFF. The CDR3 bases are TGTGCCAGCAGCGTAGACGGGACCCTTAATGAAAAACTGTTTTTT.

This clonotype was observed a few times. A clone one base away is much larger, so this may be a read error. The rearrangement uses TRBV29-1 and TRBJ2-7, with 7 bases matching TRBD1. This CDR3 is built from 14 residues. Germline loops: CDR1 SQVTM, CDR2 ANQGSEA. The V gene end was trimmed by 6 bases and the J gene end by 3 bases; junction bases not matched to a gene: 11. CDR3: CSVGRRQGGYEQYF. In DNA, the CDR3 is TGCAGCGTAGGACGCCGACAGGGTGGCTACGAGCAGTACTTC.

At least ten counts were recorded for this clonotype. The chain employs TRBV9 and TRBJ1-2, with no clear D. V was clipped by 5 bases and J by 8 bases, with 19 bases between them. CDR1 is SGDLS, CDR2 YYNGEE, per germline. This CDR3 has 14 amino acids. CDR3 loop: CASSAKISRRGYTF. In DNA, the CDR3 is TGTGCCAGCAGTGCAAAAATTTCCCGGAGGGGCTACACCTTC.

This clonotype was observed a handful of times. The chain uses TRBV30 and TRBJ1-5, with D tentatively TRBD1 (5 bases). CDR3 size: 13 residues. V gave up 0 bases and J gave up 3 bases, with 6 bases separating them. Germline CDR1 and CDR2: GTSNPN and SVGIG (reference sequence). DNA of the CDR3: TGTGCCTGGAGTGTACAGGCCAATCAGCCCCAGCATTTT. This sequence encodes CAWSVQANQPQHF.

Ten or more counts support this clonotype. The chain combines TRBV9 with TRBJ2-5; D may be TRBD2 (7 bases). Germline CDR1 and CDR2: SGDLS and YYNGEE. The CDR3 has 15 amino acids. Trimming took off 0 bases at V and 2 bases at J, with 11 bases between the two ends. The DNA of the CDR3 is TGTGCCAGCAGCGTAGCGGGGGGCCAGCAAGAGACCCAGTACTTC. Its translation: CASSVAGGQQETQYF.

This clonotype was seen repeatedly, ten times or more. The rearrangement links TRBV29-1 to TRBJ2-6; D remains ambiguous. Germline V gene data show CDR1 as SQVTM and CDR2 as ANQGSEA. This CDR3 has 16 residues. Trimming left V 4 bases short and J 0 bases short, with 13 bases between. This CDR3 is CSVASDINSGANVLTF. For the CDR3, the DNA is TGCAGCGTTGCTTCTGATATTAACTCTGGGGCCAACGTCCTGACTTTC.

This clonotype occurred many times. The chain carries TRBV20-1 and TRBJ2-7, with 9 positions matching TRBD1. The CDR3 extends over 15 amino acids. Unmatched junction bases numbered 8, after V lost 2 bases and J lost 3 bases. The V gene's germline CDR1 is DFQATT and CDR2 SNEGSKA (reference sequence). The CDR3 here is CSARNRDRANYEQYF. Here the CDR3 DNA reads TGCAGTGCTAGAAACCGGGACAGGGCCAACTACGAGCAGTACTTC.

The chain links TRBV5-6 to TRBJ2-3, with TRBD1 matching over 8 bases. Losses at the gene ends were 0 bases for V and 8 bases for J; bases not matched to a gene: 8. CDR3 length: 15 amino acids. CDR1 is SGHDT, CDR2 YYEEEE, per germline. Here the CDR3 DNA reads TGTGCCAGCAGCTTGGCGGGCAGGGGGCACGGTACGCAGTATTTT. Translated, it gives CASSLAGRGHGTQYF.

This clonotype was observed a few times. The chain combines TRBV10-3 with TRBJ2-7; TRBD1 matches at 8 bases. CDR3 size: 11 residues. Trimming took 8 bases from V and 7 from J; bases not matched to a gene: 4. Germline V gene lookup returns CDR1 ENHRY and CDR2 SYGVKD. CDR3 sequence: CAIRGQDEQYF. The CDR3, as DNA: TGTGCCATCCGGGGACAGGATGAGCAGTACTTC.

This clonotype was observed many times. The V and J genes are TRBV9 and TRBJ2-7; a weak D match, TRBD1 (6 bases). Trimming shortened V by 3 bases and J by 4 bases, and 17 bases separated the two germline ends. There are 15 residues in the CDR3. Germline V gene lookup returns CDR1 SGDLS and CDR2 YYNGEE. The CDR3: CASSAYGTTVYEQYF. The CDR3, as DNA: TGTGCCAGCAGCGCCTACGGGACAACAGTTTACGAGCAGTACTTC.